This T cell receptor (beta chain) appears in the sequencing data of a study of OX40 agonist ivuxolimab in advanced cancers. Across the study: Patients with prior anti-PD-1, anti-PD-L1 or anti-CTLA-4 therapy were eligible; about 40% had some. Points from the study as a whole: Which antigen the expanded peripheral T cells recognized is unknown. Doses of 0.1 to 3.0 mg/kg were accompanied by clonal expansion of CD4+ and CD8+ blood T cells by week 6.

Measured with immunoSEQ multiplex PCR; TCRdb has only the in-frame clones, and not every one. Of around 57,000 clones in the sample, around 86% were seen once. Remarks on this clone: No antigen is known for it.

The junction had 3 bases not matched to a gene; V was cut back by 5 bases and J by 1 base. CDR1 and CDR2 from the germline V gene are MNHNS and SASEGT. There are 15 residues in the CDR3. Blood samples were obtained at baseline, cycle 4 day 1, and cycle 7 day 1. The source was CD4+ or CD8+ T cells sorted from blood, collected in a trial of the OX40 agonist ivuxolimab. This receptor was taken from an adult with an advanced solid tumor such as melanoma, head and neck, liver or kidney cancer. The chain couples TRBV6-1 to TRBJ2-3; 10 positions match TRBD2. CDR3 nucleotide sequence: TGTGCCAGCAGTCCAGGACTAGCGGGCACAGATACGCAGTATTTT. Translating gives CASSPGLAGTDTQYF.